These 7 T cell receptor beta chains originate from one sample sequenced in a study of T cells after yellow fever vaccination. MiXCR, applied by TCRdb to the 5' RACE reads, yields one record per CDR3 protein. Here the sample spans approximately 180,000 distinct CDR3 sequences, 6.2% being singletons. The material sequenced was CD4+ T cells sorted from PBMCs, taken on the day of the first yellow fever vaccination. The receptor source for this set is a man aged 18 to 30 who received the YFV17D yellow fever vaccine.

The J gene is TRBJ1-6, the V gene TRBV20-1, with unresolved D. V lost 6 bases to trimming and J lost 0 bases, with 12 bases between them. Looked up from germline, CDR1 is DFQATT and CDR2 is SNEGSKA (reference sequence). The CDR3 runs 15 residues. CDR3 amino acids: CSAMDPSSYNSPLHF. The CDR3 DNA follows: TGCAGTGCGATGGATCCGAGCTCCTATAATTCACCCCTCCACTTT.

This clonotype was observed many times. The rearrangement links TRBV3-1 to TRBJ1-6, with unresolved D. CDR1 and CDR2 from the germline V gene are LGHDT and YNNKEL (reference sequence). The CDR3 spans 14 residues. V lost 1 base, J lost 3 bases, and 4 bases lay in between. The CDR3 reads CASSQVVYNSPLHF. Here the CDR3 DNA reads TGTGCCAGCAGCCAAGTTGTCTATAATTCACCCCTCCACTTT.

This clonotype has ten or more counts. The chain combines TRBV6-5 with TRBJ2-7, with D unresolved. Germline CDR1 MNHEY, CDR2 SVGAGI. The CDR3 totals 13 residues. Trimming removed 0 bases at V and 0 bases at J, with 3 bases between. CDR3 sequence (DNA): TGTGCCAGCAGTTACTCAGACTCCTACGAGCAGTACTTC. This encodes CASSYSDSYEQYF.

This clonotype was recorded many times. Written as DNA, the CDR3 is TGCGCCAGCAGCCACACCCTAACCGACAGATTTGGCGGGGAGCTGTTTTTT. This codes for CASSHTLTDRFGGELFF. The rearrangement links TRBV4-3 to TRBJ2-2; tentatively, D is TRBD1 (5 bases). V was cut by 3 bases and J by 7 bases, with 21 bases left in between. Germline V lookup: CDR1 LGHNA, CDR2 YSLEER. The CDR3 loop spans 17 amino acids.

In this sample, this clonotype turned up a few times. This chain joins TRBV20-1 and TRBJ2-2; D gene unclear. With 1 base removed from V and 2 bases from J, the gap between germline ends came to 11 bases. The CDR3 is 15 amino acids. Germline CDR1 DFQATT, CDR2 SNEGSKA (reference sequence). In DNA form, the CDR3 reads TGCAGTGCTAGAGTGGCTAGTATCAACACCGGGGAGCTGTTTTTT. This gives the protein CSARVASINTGELFF.

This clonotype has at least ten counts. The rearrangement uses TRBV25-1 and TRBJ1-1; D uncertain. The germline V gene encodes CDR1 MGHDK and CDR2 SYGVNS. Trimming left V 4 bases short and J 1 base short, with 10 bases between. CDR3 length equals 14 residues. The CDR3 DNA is TGTGCCAGCAGTGTTGGAAGGAGGAACACTGAAGCTTTCTTT. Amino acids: CASSVGRRNTEAFF.

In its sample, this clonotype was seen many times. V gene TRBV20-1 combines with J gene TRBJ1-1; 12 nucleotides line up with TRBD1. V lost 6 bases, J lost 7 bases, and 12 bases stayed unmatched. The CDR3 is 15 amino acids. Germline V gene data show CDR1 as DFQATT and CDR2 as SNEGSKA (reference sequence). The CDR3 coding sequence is TGCAGTGCACAACCGGGACAGGGGGCTTTCGGTGAAGCTTTCTTT. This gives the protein CSAQPGQGAFGEAFF.